Listed below are T cell receptor beta chains from one sample, sequenced in a study of shared clonotypes between healthy human individuals. Libraries were prepared by immunoSEQ multiplex PCR; TCRdb keeps only in-frame clonotypes and omits some of them. The sample has about 1.1 million clones; about four fifths are singletons. Source material: memory CD4+ T cells from PBMCs. These receptors originate from a man aged 18 to 30 in good health. Some clones in this sample may be carry-over from other donors' samples. Both conserved end residues are part of each CDR3. The order of the fields is D gene, clone size, J gene, V gene, CDR3 length, CDR3 DNA, CDR3 protein. The D gene is left open where the match is weak. Clone size is given for some rows only: seen once, a few or many times, or a class if the clone is expanded.

NA | NA | TRBJ1-5 | TRBV6-1 | 15 | TGTGCCACCAAGGAAAACCTTGCCCCCAATCAGCCCCAGCATTTT | CATKENLAPNQPQHF
NA | few | TRBJ1-3 | TRBV6-5 | 13 | TGTGCCAGCAAGGCGCCTGGGGGAAACACCATATATTTT | CASKAPGGNTIYF
NA | NA | TRBJ2-3 | TRBV7-2 | 15 | TGTGCCAGCAGCTTAGGGCCCCAGCCGGCAGATACGCAGTATTTT | CASSLGPQPADTQYF
NA | NA | TRBJ2-5 | TRBV9 | 13 | TGTGCCAGCAGCAAAAGGTACCAAGAGACCCAGTACTTC | CASSKRYQETQYF
NA | NA | TRBJ1-2 | TRBV13 | 12 | TGTGCCAGCAGCTTGAGGGGTAATGGCTACACCTTC | CASSLRGNGYTF
TRBD2 | NA | TRBJ2-1 | TRBV7-9 | 16 | TGTGCCAGCAGCCCGCGACTAGCGGAGGTGGGGGATGAGCAGTTCTTC | CASSPRLAEVGDEQFF
TRBD1 | NA | TRBJ2-1 | TRBV27 | 15 | TGTGCCAGCAGTCGGCCGGGACAGGGGTTGAATGAGCAGTTCTTC | CASSRPGQGLNEQFF
NA | NA | TRBJ1-2 | TRBV10-3 | 14 | TGTGCCATCTCGGGCAGGCAACTTAACTATGGCTACACCTTC | CAISGRQLNYGYTF
TRBD2 | NA | TRBJ2-7 | TRBV7-9 | 15 | TGTGCCAGCAGCCGAAGGGAGGGCCCGGGGTACGAGCAGTACTTC | CASSRREGPGYEQYF
TRBD1 | NA | TRBJ2-1 | TRBV7-2 | 15 | TGTGCCAGCAGCTTATTCACAGGGGGGTACAATGAGCAGTTCTTC | CASSLFTGGYNEQFF
NA | NA | TRBJ1-5 | TRBV27 | 14 | TGTGCCAGCAGTTTCGGATCCGGGGACCAGCCCCAGCATTTT | CASSFGSGDQPQHF
NA | NA | TRBJ1-1 | TRBV5-1 | 17 | TGCGCCAGCAGCTCACTTACCCCGGGACATCCAAACACTGAAGCTTTCTTT | CASSSLTPGHPNTEAFF
TRBD2 | NA | TRBJ2-7 | TRBV27 | 17 | TGTGCCAGCAGTTTAGGTTACGGGCTAGCGGGGGCCTACGAGCAGTACTTC | CASSLGYGLAGAYEQYF
NA | NA | TRBJ2-1 | TRBV7-9 | 14 | TGTGCCACCGAGAGGGCCCACGCGATTAATGAGCAGTTCTTC | CATERAHAINEQFF
TRBD2 | NA | TRBJ2-7 | TRBV5-4 | 17 | TGTGCCAGCAGCTTGGGTGGCCTAGCGGGCCTAGCCTACGAGCAGTACTTC | CASSLGGLAGLAYEQYF
TRBD1 | NA | TRBJ1-3 | TRBV5-4 | 14 | TGTGCCAGCAGCTTTACAGGGGCAGAACACACCATATATTTT | CASSFTGAEHTIYF
NA | NA | TRBJ1-5 | TRBV7-6 | 13 | TGTGCCAGCAGCTTAGGTCAGGCGCAGCCCCAGCATTTT | CASSLGQAQPQHF
TRBD1 | NA | TRBJ2-1 | TRBV5-4 | 17 | TGTGCCAGCAGCTCGAAACGGACAGGGACCCCTAGGAATGAGCAGTTCTTC | CASSSKRTGTPRNEQFF
TRBD1 | NA | TRBJ1-1 | TRBV28 | 16 | TGTGCCAGCAGTTCCGACAGGGGGTTCATGAACACTGAAGCTTTCTTT | CASSSDRGFMNTEAFF